Listed below are T cell receptor beta chains from one sample, sequenced in a study of T cell responses to AZD1222 COVID-19 vaccine. The protocol was immunoSEQ multiplex PCR, while the TCRdb copy is restricted to in-frame clones and leaves out a portion. The table records 79,000 or so clones, approximately 80% of them present only once. The sample in question was peripheral blood, obtained 28 days after the second dose of the MenACWY control vaccine. The receptors were sampled from an adult who received the MenACWY meningococcal vaccine as a control. The CDR3 runs from the conserved cysteine through the conserved F or W. D genes are given only for firm matches. Expanded clones get a size class; other rows say once, few or many, or leave the size out.

>TRBD2|TRBV2|NA|14|TRBJ2-7
TGTGCCAGCAGTGGACTAGCGAGGATTTACGAGCAGTACTTC
CASSGLARIYEQYF
>NA|TRBV6-5|NA|13|TRBJ1-5
TGTGCCAGCAGGGAGGGCGTCAATCAGCCCCAGCATTTT
CASREGVNQPQHF
>NA|TRBV5-4|few|13|TRBJ2-1
TGTGCCAGCAGCCTATCACTCAACAATGAGCAGTTCTTC
CASSLSLNNEQFF
>NA|TRBV27|few|14|TRBJ1-5
TGTGCCAGCAGTATGTCGGGGTACAATCAGCCCCAGCATTTT
CASSMSGYNQPQHF
>NA|TRBV29-1|NA|12|TRBJ1-3
TGCAGCGTTGAAGATCCTGGAAACACCATATATTTT
CSVEDPGNTIYF
>NA|TRBV5-4|NA|13|TRBJ2-5
TGTGCCAGCAGCTTGGCTGACCAAGAGACCCAGTACTTC
CASSLADQETQYF
>NA|TRBV7-6|NA|14|TRBJ1-6
TGTGCCAGCAGCTCACGGGACGGTGATTCACCCCTCCACTTT
CASSSRDGDSPLHF
>NA|TRBV18|NA|17|TRBJ2-2
TGTGCCAGCTCACCAGGGGTAACAGGAGTTTACACCGGGGAGCTGTTTTTT
CASSPGVTGVYTGELFF
>TRBD2|TRBV19|NA|15|TRBJ2-2
TGTGCCAGTAGTATCTTGAGTAGCGGGGCCGGGGAGCTGTTTTTT
CASSILSSGAGELFF
>TRBD2|TRBV29-1|NA|13|TRBJ2-1
TGCAGCGCCCGACTAGCGGGCCCCAATGAGCAGTTCTTC
CSARLAGPNEQFF
>NA|TRBV7-2|NA|15|TRBJ2-2
TGTGCCAGCAGCCTCCGACAGGTGAACACCGGGGAGCTGTTTTTT
CASSLRQVNTGELFF
>NA|TRBV6-5|few|15|TRBJ2-2
TGTGCCAGCAGTCCACGTCAGGTGGTAGCCGGGGAGCTGTTTTTT
CASSPRQVVAGELFF
>TRBD2|TRBV5-1|NA|14|TRBJ2-5
TGCGCCAGCAGCTGGACGGGGGGAAAGGAGACCCAGTACTTC
CASSWTGGKETQYF
>TRBD1|TRBV12-5|few|16|TRBJ2-5
TGTGCTAGTGGTGCGGGCACAGGGGCCCTAAAAGAGACCCAGTACTTC
CASGAGTGALKETQYF
>NA|TRBV6-5|NA|14|TRBJ1-2
TGTGCCAGCACTCCGACAGGAGCTAACTATGGCTACACCTTC
CASTPTGANYGYTF
>TRBD1|TRBV12-5|once|14|TRBJ2-3
TGTGCTAGTGGCCGGGACAGGGTCACAGATACGCAGTATTTT
CASGRDRVTDTQYF
>NA|TRBV19|NA|13|TRBJ1-1
TGTGCCAGCGCGAGACTCGAGAACACTGAAGCTTTCTTT
CASARLENTEAFF
>TRBD1|TRBV27|NA|14|TRBJ2-3
TGTGCCAGCAGTCCAGGACAGGGAATCGATACGCAGTATTTT
CASSPGQGIDTQYF
>TRBD2|TRBV27|NA|15|TRBJ2-5
TGTGCCAGCAGTTTAGGGACTAGCGGGCAAGAGACCCAGTACTTC
CASSLGTSGQETQYF
>NA|TRBV7-6|few|13|TRBJ1-1
TGTGCCAGCAGCTTGGGGAGGAACACTGAAGCTTTCTTT
CASSLGRNTEAFF
>NA|TRBV7-2|NA|16|TRBJ1-4
TGTGCCAGCAGCTTATTTAGGGTCTCAACTAATGAAAAACTGTTTTTT
CASSLFRVSTNEKLFF
>TRBD1|TRBV6-2/TRBV6-3|NA|14|TRBJ1-1
TGTGCCAGCAGTTTGAGAGGGGGCCTGGCTGAAGCTTTCTTT
CASSLRGGLAEAFF
>NA|TRBV6-1|NA|12|TRBJ1-2
TGTGCCAGCAGTGAAGACTACTATGGCTACACCTTC
CASSEDYYGYTF
>NA|TRBV30|NA|12|TRBJ1-2
TGTGCCTGGAGTCCGGGACAAGCGGACTACACCTTC
CAWSPGQADYTF
>TRBD1|TRBV5-1|NA|15|TRBJ2-3
TGCGCCAGCAGCGTACAGGGGGGATCGTTGGATACGCAGTATTTT
CASSVQGGSLDTQYF
>TRBD2|TRBV5-1|NA|15|TRBJ2-1
TGCGCCAGCAGCTTGGATAGCGGGAGAAGCAATGAGCAGTTCTTC
CASSLDSGRSNEQFF
>NA|TRBV30|NA|11|TRBJ1-1
TGTGCCTGGAATCGCGGAAGCGAAGCTTTCTTT
CAWNRGSEAFF
>NA|TRBV5-1|NA|15|TRBJ1-1
TGCGCCAGCAGCTTGGTAGGGGGGTCGAACACTGAAGCTTTCTTT
CASSLVGGSNTEAFF
>NA|TRBV7-8|NA|16|TRBJ2-6
TGTGCCAGCAGCTTGGAACAGAGCTCTGGGGCCAACGTCCTGACTTTC
CASSLEQSSGANVLTF
>TRBD2|TRBV2|NA|15|TRBJ2-2
TGTGCCAGCACCTCAGGGACTAGCGGCTCCGGGGAGCTGTTTTTT
CASTSGTSGSGELFF
>NA|TRBV6-5|NA|13|TRBJ2-5
TGTGCCAGCACCAAGAGAGGGAGAGAGACCCAGTACTTC
CASTKRGRETQYF
>TRBD1|TRBV3-1/TRBV3-2|NA|14|TRBJ1-4
TGTGCCAGCAGTCCTCGGACAGGGTCCGAAAAACTGTTTTTT
CASSPRTGSEKLFF
>TRBD2|TRBV2|NA|13|TRBJ2-7
TGTGCCAGCAGGGCTAGCGGGGGTTGGGAGCAGTACTTC
CASRASGGWEQYF
>NA|TRBV5-1|NA|12|TRBJ1-2
TGCGCCAGCAGCCCGCCCGGGCTTGGCTACACCTTC
CASSPPGLGYTF
>NA|TRBV4-2|few|14|TRBJ1-4
TGTGCCAGCAGCCAAGAGGGGACACGTGAAAAACTGTTTTTT
CASSQEGTREKLFF
>NA|TRBV10-3|NA|11|TRBJ2-5
TGTGCCATCAGTGAGGGGGAGACCCAGTACTTC
CAISEGETQYF
>NA|TRBV30|NA|15|TRBJ1-1
TGTGCCTGGAACAGACCCGGAGGGAGGAACACTGAAGCTTTCTTT
CAWNRPGGRNTEAFF
>NA|TRBV5-1|NA|15|TRBJ2-3
TGCGCCAGCAGTTCCGCCGGGGACCGCACAGATACGCAGTATTTT
CASSSAGDRTDTQYF
>NA|TRBV6-1|few|14|TRBJ1-3
TGTGCCAGCAGTGAAGGGGGTGCTGGAAACACCATATATTTT
CASSEGGAGNTIYF
>NA|TRBV5-6|NA|17|TRBJ1-3
TGTGCCAGCAGCTTGAGTATAGGCCGAAGCTCTGGAAACACCATATATTTT
CASSLSIGRSSGNTIYF
>NA|TRBV28|few|13|TRBJ2-6
TGTGCCAGCAGTCTAGCTGGGGCCAACGTCCTGACTTTC
CASSLAGANVLTF
>NA|TRBV5-6|many|13|TRBJ2-7
TGTGCCAGCAGCCACCCTTCTGGGGGCGAGCAGTACTTC
CASSHPSGGEQYF
>NA|TRBV2|NA|11|TRBJ1-3
TGTGCCAGCAGTCTGAAGAACACCATATATTTT
CASSLKNTIYF
>NA|TRBV15|NA|12|TRBJ2-3
TGTGCCACCGAAGACGGCACAGATACGCAGTATTTT
CATEDGTDTQYF
>NA|TRBV28|NA|14|TRBJ2-7
TGTGCCAGCAGTCTTGGGACACTTACCTACGAGCAGTACTTC
CASSLGTLTYEQYF
>TRBD1|TRBV10-3|few|14|TRBJ2-7
TGTGCCATCAGTCCGGGACAGGGGTCCGCGGAGCAGTACTTC
CAISPGQGSAEQYF
>NA|TRBV5-6|NA|13|TRBJ1-2
TGTGCCAGCAGCATATGGGGGACACAGGGCTACACCTTC
CASSIWGTQGYTF
>NA|TRBV30|NA|13|TRBJ1-4
TGTGCCTGGAGTGACGGGTATGGTGAAAAACTGTTTTTT
CAWSDGYGEKLFF
>TRBD1|TRBV19|NA|12|TRBJ1-6
TGTGCCAGCTCGACAGGGGAGTCACCCCTCCACTTT
CASSTGESPLHF
>NA|TRBV4-2|NA|16|TRBJ1-2
TGTGCCAGCAGCCAAGTAGGGAGGGGAGTCGCGGATGGCTACACCTTC
CASSQVGRGVADGYTF
>NA|TRBV28|NA|16|TRBJ1-6
TGTGCCAGCAGTCCCCCGGGGGACCTGGGTGTTCGAACCCTCCACTTT
CASSPPGDLGVRTLHF
>NA|TRBV7-8|once|13|TRBJ1-2
TGTGCCAGCAGCTTAGGGATGAGGGACGGCTACACCTTC
CASSLGMRDGYTF
>NA|TRBV2|NA|15|TRBJ1-5
TGTGCCAGCAGTGAAGCGCTTGGGATTGGTCAGCCCCAGCATTTT
CASSEALGIGQPQHF
>NA|TRBV12-3/TRBV12-4|NA|12|TRBJ1-2
TGTGCCAGCAGTTTTCGGAGGGCTGGCTACACCTTC
CASSFRRAGYTF
>NA|TRBV4-1|NA|17|TRBJ1-4
TGCGCCAGCAGCCAAGAAGGTAGTCAGGGATTGAATGAAAAACTGTTTTTT
CASSQEGSQGLNEKLFF
>TRBD1|TRBV30|NA|13|TRBJ1-2
TGTGCCTGGAGTACGACTGACAGGGATGGCTACACCTTC
CAWSTTDRDGYTF
>NA|TRBV7-2|NA|14|TRBJ2-7
TGTGCCAGCAGCTTACGCCGTGGCAGCTACGAGCAGTACTTC
CASSLRRGSYEQYF
>NA|TRBV28|NA|14|TRBJ1-2
TGTGCCAGCAGCCCCCCAACAGTTAACTATGGCTACACCTTC
CASSPPTVNYGYTF
>NA|TRBV19|few|18|TRBJ1-5
TGTGCCAGTAGTCTTTCGTGGGGTCGAGGGTATAGCAATCAGCCCCAGCATTTT
CASSLSWGRGYSNQPQHF